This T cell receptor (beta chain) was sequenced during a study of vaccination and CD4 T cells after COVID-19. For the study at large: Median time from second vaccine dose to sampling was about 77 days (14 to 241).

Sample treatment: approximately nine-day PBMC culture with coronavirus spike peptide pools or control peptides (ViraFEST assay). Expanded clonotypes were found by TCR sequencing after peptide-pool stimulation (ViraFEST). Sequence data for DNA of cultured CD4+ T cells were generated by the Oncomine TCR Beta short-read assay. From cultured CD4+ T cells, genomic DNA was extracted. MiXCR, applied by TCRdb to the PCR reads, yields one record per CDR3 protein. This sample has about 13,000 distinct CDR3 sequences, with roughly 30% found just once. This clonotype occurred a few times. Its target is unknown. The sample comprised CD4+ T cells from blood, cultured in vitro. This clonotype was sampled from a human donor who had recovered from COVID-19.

CDR3 in DNA: TGTGCCAGCAGCCCTAGGACTGGGACTAGCGGGGGGTATGAGCAGTTCTTC. Amino acids: CASSPRTGTSGGYEQFF. The chain combines TRBV11-2 with TRBJ2-1; TRBD2 aligns across 15 bases. The CDR3 sequence is 17 residues long. Losses at the gene ends were 5 bases for V and 8 bases for J; bases not matched to a gene: 10. Looked up from germline, CDR1 is SGHAT and CDR2 is FQNNGV.